The T cell receptor beta chain under discussion was sequenced for a study of monozygotic twins with inflammatory bowel disease. Study observations and caveats: With others, IBD patients shared fewer clonotypes than healthy twins did, especially with disease activity.

TCRdb derives one entry per CDR3 protein from the 5' RACE reads, leaving out DNA. The listing contains approximately 200,000 distinct CDR3 sequences. As for this clonotype: Antigen unknown.

The receptor's source is a human donor with ulcerative colitis or Crohn's disease, or a healthy co-twin of an affected twin (not recorded which). The specimen was blood.

This CDR3 is CASSFDRNYEQYF. This chain joins TRBV5-1 and TRBJ2-7; the D call from TCRdb, TRBD1, cannot be confirmed without DNA. The length of the CDR3 is 13 residues. Germline V gene data show CDR1 as SGHRS and CDR2 as YFSETQ.